The source of this TCR beta chain is a study of T cell responses to AZD1222 COVID-19 vaccine. Clones were read by immunoSEQ multiplex PCR, and TCRdb kept only the in-frame ones, dropping some. The sample consists of 75,000 to 90,000 clones, approximately 85% of them appearing once. Study-wide findings and caveats: The sample set comprised mostly white British donors with more females, and clonal diversity was possibly underestimated. It was only a handful of AZD1222 recipients who were seropositive at baseline. Increases in Spike-specific TCR breadth and depth were seen after two AZD1222 doses.

Germline V CDR1 and CDR2: MNHEY, SVGEGT. V lost 5 bases to trimming and J lost 0 bases, with 8 bases between them. This CDR3 spans 14 amino acids. Pooling was applied to second doses at about 4 or about 12 weeks. As to this clone: Its antigen is currently unknown.

This receptor was taken from an adult who received the AZD1222 COVID-19 vaccine. The chain recombines TRBV6-2 or TRBV6-3 with TRBJ1-5, with unresolved D. The sequencing here drew on peripheral blood, taken 28 days after the second AZD1222 dose. The CDR3 loop is CASSSRGSNQPQHF. CDR3 bases: TGTGCCAGCAGTAGCCGGGGTAGCAATCAGCCCCAGCATTTT.